The present T cell receptor (beta chain) was sequenced within a study of blood T cell repertoires in COVID-19. Looking at the study overall: T cells, B-cell-depleted T cells, or PBMCs supplied cDNA or gDNA.

This CDR3 contains 16 residues. V was pared by 4 bases and J by 1 base, with 16 bases between. Germline V gene sequence: CDR1 LGHDT, CDR2 YNNKEL (reference sequence). The data were produced by immunoSEQ multiplex PCR, yet TCRdb's version contains in-frame clones alone and is incomplete. The table includes just over 300,000 clones, 65% to 90% detected once. Each recovered donor of Cohort 3 presented with two negative PCRs, clearance, or symptom resolution. The receptor's source is a man aged 25 to 45 who had recovered from COVID-19. V and J are TRBV3-1 (or the pseudogene TRBV3-2) and TRBJ2-5; D gene uncertain. Sequencing used PBMCs or T cells enriched from blood (not recorded which). CDR3 residues: CASSPSPRSAQETQYF. The CDR3 DNA follows: TGTGCCAGCAGCCCTTCCCCCCGCAGCGCCCAAGAGACCCAGTACTTC.